The 5 T cell receptor beta chains given below trace back to one sample, sequenced in a study of blood T cell repertoires in COVID-19. TCRdb keeps only in-frame clones here, not all; method: immunoSEQ multiplex PCR. In the table there are hundreds of thousands of clones, 87% of which are singletons. The sequencing sample was made of peripheral blood. The source of these receptors is a woman in her thirties or forties who had recovered from COVID-19.

V usage is TRBV11-2 and J usage is TRBJ1-4; tentatively, D is TRBD1 (6 bases). The germline V and J ends were trimmed by 3 bases and 3 bases, with 11 bases remaining between them. Germline loops: CDR1 SGHAT, CDR2 FQNNGV. This CDR3 is 15 amino acids long. CDR3 protein: CASSLGRGSNEKLFF. CDR3 sequence (DNA): TGTGCCAGCAGCTTGGGCAGGGGTTCTAATGAAAAACTGTTTTTT.

The chain employs TRBV4-2 and TRBJ1-2; 9 bases line up with TRBD1. V gave up 7 bases and J gave up 7 bases; unmatched junction bases: 16. Germline V gene lookup returns CDR1 LGHNA and CDR2 YNFKEQ. This CDR3 has 16 residues. CDR3: CASTPVGPDRGSGYTF. CDR3 in DNA: TGTGCCAGCACCCCCGTGGGCCCGGACAGGGGCAGTGGCTACACCTTC.

This rearrangement joins TRBV25-1 to TRBJ2-3; weak D call: TRBD1 (6 bases). The V end was cut by 4 bases, the J end by 4 bases, with 12 bases between. Per the germline V gene, CDR1 is MGHDK and CDR2 is SYGVNS. The CDR3 runs to 14 residues. In nucleotides, the CDR3 is TGTGCCAGCAGTGCCTACAGGGTACCAGATACGCAGTATTTT. It specifies CASSAYRVPDTQYF.

This clone was detected only a few times. The genes are TRBV6-6 and TRBJ2-7; D is perhaps TRBD1 (6 bases). CDR3 length: 14 amino acids. V dropped 6 bases and J dropped 1 base, with 13 bases sitting between them. Germline V CDR1 and CDR2: MNHNY, SVGAGI (reference sequence). The CDR3 is CASRPGTRSYEQYF. DNA for the CDR3: TGTGCCAGCAGGCCCGGGACACGGTCCTACGAGCAGTACTTC.

The chain is built from TRBV2 and TRBJ2-7; possible D gene TRBD1, 5 bases. This CDR3 spans 12 amino acids. Trimming pared 6 bases from V and 2 bases from J, leaving 8 bases between. Germline V CDR1 and CDR2: SNHLY, FYNNEI. CDR3 loop: CASRQEPYEQYF. CDR3 bases: TGTGCCAGCAGACAGGAGCCCTACGAGCAGTACTTC.